What follows describes a single T cell receptor beta chain. Its antigen is currently unknown. The data derive from a study of cytomegalovirus exposure and HLA in healthy donors. Findings and limits, study-wide: When a later analysis was performed, an Asian-associated ancestry cluster reportedly had fewer N-insertions than the roughly 690-donor mean.

The germline V and J ends were trimmed by 4 bases and 1 base, with 14 bases remaining between them. The germline V gene encodes CDR1 MNHEY and CDR2 SMNVEV (reference sequence). The CDR3 is 15 residues long. Amplification used 60 Vbeta primers and 13 Jbeta primers. Sequencing was performed with immunoSEQ multiplex PCR; in TCRdb, only in-frame clones are kept and a portion is missing. The sample table includes 130,000 to 150,000 clones. The chain links TRBV27 to TRBJ2-7; tentatively, D is TRBD1 (6 bases). The receptor was isolated from a woman aged 45-65 years in good health and CMV-seronegative. Input material: PBMCs. The CDR3 nucleotides are TGTGCCAGCAGTTCCCCTCAGGGGTGGTCCTACGAGCAGTACTTC. Translation: CASSSPQGWSYEQYF.